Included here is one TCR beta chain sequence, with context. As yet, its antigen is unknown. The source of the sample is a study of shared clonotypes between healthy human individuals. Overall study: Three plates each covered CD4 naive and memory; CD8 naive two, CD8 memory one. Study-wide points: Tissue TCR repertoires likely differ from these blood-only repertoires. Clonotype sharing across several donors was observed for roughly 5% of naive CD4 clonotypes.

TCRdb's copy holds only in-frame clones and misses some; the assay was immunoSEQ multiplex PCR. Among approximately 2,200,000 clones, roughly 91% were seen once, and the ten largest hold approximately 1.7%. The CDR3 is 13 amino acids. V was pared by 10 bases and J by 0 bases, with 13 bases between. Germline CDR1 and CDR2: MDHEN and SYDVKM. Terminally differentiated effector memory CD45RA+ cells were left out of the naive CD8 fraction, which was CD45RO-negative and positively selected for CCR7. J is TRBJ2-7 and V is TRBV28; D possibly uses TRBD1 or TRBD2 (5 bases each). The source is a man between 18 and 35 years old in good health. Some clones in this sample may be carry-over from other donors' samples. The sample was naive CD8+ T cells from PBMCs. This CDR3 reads CATRDVSSYEQYF. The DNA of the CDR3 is TGTGCCACCCGGGACGTGAGCTCCTACGAGCAGTACTTC.